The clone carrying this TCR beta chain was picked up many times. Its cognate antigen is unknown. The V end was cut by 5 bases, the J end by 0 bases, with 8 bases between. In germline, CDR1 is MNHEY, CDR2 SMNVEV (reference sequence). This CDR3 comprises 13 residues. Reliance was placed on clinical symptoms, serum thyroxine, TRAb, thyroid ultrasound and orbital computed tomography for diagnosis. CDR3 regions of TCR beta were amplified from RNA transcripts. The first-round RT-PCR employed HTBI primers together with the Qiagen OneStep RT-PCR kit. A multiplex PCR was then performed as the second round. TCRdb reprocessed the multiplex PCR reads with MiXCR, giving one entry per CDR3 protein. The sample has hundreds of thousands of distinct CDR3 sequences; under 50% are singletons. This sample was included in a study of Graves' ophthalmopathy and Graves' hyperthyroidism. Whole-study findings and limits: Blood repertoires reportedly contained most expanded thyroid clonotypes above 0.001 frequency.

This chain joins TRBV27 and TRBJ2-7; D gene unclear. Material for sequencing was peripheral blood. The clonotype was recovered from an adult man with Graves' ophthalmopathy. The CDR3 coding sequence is TGTGCCAGCAGTCACCGGGTCTCCTACGAGCAGTACTTC. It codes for CASSHRVSYEQYF.